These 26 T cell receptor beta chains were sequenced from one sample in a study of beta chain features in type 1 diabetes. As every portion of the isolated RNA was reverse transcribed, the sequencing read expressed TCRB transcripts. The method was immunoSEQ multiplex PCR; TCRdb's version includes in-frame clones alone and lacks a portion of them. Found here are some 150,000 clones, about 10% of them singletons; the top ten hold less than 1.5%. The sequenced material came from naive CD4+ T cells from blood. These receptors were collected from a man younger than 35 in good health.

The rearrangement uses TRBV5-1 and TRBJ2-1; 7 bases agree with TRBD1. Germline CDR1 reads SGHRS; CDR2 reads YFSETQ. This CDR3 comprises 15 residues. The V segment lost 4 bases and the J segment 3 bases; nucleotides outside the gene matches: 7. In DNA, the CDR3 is TGCGCCAGCAGCCTGACAGGGAGAGACTACAATGAGCAGTTCTTC. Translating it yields CASSLTGRDYNEQFF.

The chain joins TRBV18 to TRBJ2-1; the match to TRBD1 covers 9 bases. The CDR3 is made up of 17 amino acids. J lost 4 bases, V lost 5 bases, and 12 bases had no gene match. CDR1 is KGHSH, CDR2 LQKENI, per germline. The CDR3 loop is CASSSRTGVLVYNEQFF. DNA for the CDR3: TGTGCCAGCTCATCCCGGACAGGGGTATTGGTATACAATGAGCAGTTCTTC.

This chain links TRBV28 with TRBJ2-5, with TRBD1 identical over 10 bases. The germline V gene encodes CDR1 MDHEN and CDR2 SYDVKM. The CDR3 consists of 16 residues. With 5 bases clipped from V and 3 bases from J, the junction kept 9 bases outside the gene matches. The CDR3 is CASSATGGATKETQYF. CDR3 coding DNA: TGTGCCAGCAGTGCGACAGGGGGCGCGACGAAAGAGACCCAGTACTTC.

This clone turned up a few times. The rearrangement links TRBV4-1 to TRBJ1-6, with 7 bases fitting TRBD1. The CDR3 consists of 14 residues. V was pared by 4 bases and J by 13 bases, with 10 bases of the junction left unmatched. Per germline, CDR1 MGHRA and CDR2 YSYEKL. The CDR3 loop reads CASSPMGQLGPLHF. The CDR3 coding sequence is TGCGCCAGCAGCCCTATGGGACAGCTCGGGCCCCTCCACTTT.

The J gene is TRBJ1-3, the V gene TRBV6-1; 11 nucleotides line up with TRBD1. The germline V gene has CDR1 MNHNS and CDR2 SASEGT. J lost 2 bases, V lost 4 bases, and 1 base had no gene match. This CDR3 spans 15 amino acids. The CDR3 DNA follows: TGTGCCAGCAGTGGGGACAGGGGGACTGGAAACACCATATATTTT. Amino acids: CASSGDRGTGNTIYF.

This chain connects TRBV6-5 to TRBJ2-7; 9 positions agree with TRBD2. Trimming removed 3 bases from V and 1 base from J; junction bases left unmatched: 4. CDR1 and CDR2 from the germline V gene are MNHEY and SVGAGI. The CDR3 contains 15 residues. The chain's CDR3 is CASSYARGGSYEQYF. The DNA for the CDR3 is TGTGCCAGCAGTTATGCGCGGGGGGGATCCTACGAGCAGTACTTC.

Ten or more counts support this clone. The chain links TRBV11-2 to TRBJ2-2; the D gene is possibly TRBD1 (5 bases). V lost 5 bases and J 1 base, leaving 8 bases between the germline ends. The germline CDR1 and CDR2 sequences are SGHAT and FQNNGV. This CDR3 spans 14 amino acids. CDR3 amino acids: CASSPQGNTGELFF. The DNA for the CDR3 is TGTGCCAGCAGCCCCCAGGGGAACACCGGGGAGCTGTTTTTT.

CDR3 nucleotide sequence: TGTGCCAGCGGACTTATACAGGGATCCTACGAGCAGTACTTC. Protein: CASGLIQGSYEQYF. The chain couples TRBV6-1 to TRBJ2-7, with a tentative D call TRBD1 (6 bases). The V gene lost 8 bases and the J gene lost 1 base, with 15 bases spanning the gap. Germline V gene sequence: CDR1 MNHNS, CDR2 SASEGT. The CDR3 runs to 14 residues.

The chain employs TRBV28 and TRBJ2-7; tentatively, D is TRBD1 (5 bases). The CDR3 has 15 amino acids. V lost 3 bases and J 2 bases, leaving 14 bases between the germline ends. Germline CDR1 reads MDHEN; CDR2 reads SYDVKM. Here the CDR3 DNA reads TGTGCCAGCAGTTTTATTGACAGTTCAACCTACGAGCAGTACTTC. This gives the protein CASSFIDSSTYEQYF.

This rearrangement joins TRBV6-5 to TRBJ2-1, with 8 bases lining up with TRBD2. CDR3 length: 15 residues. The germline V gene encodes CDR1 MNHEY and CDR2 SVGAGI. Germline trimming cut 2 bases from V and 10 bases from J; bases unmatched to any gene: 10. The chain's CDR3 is CASSYKRGYSSEQFF. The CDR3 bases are TGTGCCAGCAGTTACAAGCGGGGGTACTCCTCAGAGCAGTTCTTC.

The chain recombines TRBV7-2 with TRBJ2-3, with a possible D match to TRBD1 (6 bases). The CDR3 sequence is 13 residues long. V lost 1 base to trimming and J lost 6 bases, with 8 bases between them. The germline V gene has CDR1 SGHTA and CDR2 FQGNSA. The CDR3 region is CASSLDQGDTQYF. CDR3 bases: TGTGCCAGCAGCTTAGACCAGGGGGATACGCAGTATTTT.

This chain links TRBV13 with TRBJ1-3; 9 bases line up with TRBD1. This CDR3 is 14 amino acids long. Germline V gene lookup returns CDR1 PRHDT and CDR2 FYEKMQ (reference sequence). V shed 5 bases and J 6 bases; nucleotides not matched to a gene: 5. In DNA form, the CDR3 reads TGTGCCAGCAGCCGCACAGGGGGCATAAACACCATATATTTT. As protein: CASSRTGGINTIYF.

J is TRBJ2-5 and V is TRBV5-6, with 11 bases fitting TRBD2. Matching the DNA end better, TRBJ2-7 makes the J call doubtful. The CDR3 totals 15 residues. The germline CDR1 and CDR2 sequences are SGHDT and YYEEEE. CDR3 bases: TGTGCCAGCAGCACATCTAGCGGGGGGCCTCACGAGCAGTACTTC. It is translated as CASSTSSGGPHEQYF.

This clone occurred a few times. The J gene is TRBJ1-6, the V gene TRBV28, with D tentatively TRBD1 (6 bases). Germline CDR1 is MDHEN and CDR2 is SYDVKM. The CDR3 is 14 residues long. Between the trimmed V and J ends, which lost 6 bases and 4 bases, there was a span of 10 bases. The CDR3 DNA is TGTGCCAGCAGCTCGGGACATTATAATTCACCCCTCCACTTT. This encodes CASSSGHYNSPLHF.

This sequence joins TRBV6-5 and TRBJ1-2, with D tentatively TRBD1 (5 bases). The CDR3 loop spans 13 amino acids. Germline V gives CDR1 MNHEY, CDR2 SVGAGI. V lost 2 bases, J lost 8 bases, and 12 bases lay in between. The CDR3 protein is CASSYGQGGGYTF. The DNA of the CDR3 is TGTGCCAGCAGTTACGGGCAGGGCGGCGGCTACACCTTC.

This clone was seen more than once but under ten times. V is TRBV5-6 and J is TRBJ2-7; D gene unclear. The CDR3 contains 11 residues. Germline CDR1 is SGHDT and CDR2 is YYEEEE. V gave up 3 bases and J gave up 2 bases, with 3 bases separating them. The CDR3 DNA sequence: TGTGCCAGCAGCTCAGCCTACGAGCAGTACTTC. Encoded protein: CASSSAYEQYF.

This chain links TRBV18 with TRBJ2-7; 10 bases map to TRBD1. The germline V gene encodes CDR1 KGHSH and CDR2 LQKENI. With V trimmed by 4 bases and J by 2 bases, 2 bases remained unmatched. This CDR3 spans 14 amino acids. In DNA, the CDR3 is TGTGCCAGCTCACACGGACAGGGGGCCTACGAGCAGTACTTC. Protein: CASSHGQGAYEQYF.

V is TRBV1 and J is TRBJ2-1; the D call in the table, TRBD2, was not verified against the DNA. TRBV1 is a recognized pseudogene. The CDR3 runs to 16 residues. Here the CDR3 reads CTSSGLADSSYNEQFF. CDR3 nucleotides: TGCACCAGCAGCGGACTAGCGGATAGCTCCTACAATGAGCAGTTCTTC.

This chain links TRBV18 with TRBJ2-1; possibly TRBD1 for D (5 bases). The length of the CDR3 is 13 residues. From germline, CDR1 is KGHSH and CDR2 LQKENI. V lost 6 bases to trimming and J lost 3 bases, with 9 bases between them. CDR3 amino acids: CASSVGHYNEQFF. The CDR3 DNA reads TGTGCCAGCTCCGTCGGACACTACAATGAGCAGTTCTTC.

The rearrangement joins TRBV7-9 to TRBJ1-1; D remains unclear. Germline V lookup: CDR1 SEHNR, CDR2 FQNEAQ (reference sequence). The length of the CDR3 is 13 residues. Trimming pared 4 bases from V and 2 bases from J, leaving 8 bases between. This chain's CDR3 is CASSSLINTEAFF. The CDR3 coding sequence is TGTGCCAGCAGCTCCCTAATAAACACTGAAGCTTTCTTT.

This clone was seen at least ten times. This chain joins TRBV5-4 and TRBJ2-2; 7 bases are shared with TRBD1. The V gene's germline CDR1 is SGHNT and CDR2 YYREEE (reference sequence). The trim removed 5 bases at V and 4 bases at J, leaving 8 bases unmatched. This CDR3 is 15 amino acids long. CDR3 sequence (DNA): TGTGCCAGCAGAGTGAAGGGGGCTGGCACCGGGGAGCTGTTTTTT. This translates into CASRVKGAGTGELFF.

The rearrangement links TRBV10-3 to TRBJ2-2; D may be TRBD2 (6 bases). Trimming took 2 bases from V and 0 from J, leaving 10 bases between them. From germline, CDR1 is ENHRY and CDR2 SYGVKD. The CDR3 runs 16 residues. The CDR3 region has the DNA TGTGCCATCAGTGAGATGGGACTTACGAACACCGGGGAGCTGTTTTTT. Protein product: CAISEMGLTNTGELFF.

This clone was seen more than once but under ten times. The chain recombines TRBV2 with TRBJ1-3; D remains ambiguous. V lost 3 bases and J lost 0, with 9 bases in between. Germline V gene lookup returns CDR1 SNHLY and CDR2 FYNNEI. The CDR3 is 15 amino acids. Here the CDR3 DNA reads TGTGCCAGCAGTGACTGGCAGGACTCTGGAAACACCATATATTTT. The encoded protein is CASSDWQDSGNTIYF.

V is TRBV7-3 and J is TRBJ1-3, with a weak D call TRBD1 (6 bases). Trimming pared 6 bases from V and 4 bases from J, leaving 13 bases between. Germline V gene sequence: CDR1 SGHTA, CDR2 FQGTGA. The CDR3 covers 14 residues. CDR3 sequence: CASSKTGTGNTIYF. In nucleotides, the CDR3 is TGTGCCAGCAGTAAGACCGGGACAGGAAACACCATATATTTT.

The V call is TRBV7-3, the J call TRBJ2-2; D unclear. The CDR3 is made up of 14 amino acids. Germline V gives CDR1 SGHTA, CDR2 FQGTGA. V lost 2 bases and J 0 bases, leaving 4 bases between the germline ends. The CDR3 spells CASSLGANTGELFF. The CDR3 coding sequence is TGTGCCAGCAGCTTAGGAGCGAACACCGGGGAGCTGTTTTTT.

This CDR3 is CASSPGQPYEQYF. DNA for the CDR3: TGTGCCAGCAGCCCCGGACAACCCTACGAGCAGTACTTC. This chain uses TRBV5-6 with TRBJ2-7; D may be TRBD1 (5 bases). Trimming left V 4 bases short and J 2 bases short, with 10 bases between. CDR1 is SGHDT, CDR2 YYEEEE, per germline. This CDR3 contains 13 residues.